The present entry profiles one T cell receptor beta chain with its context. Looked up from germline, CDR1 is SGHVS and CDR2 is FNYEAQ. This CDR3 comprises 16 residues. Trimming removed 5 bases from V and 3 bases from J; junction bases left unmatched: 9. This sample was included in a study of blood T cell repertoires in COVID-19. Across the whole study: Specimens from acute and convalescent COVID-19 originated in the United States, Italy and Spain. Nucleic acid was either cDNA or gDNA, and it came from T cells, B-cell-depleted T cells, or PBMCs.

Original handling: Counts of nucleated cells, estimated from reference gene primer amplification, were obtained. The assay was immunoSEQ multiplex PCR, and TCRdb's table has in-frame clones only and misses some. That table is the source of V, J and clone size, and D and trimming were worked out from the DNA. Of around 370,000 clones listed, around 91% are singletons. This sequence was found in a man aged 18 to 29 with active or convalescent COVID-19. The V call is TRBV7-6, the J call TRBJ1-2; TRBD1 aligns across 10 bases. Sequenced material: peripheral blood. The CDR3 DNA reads TGTGCCAGCAGCCCAGAGCCTGGGACAGGGGACTATGGCTACACCTTC. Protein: CASSPEPGTGDYGYTF. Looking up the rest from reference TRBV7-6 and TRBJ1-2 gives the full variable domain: GAGVSQSPRYKVTKRGQDVALRCDPISGHVSLYWYRQALGQGPEFLTYFNYEAQQDKSGLPNDRFSAERPEGSISTLTIQRTEQRDSAMYRCASSPEPGTGDYGYTFGSGTRLTVV.